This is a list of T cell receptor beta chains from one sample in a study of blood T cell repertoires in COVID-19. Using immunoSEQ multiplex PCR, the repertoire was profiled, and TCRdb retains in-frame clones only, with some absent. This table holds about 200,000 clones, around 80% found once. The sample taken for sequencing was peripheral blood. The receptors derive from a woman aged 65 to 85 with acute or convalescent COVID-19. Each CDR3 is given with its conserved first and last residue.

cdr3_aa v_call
CASSLIAGMGGNEQFF TRBV11-2
CASSVELAGSTDTQYF TRBV9
CASSLVAGDYNEQFF TRBV5-1
CAISEGTGGRSNQPQHF TRBV10-3
CASSLYSLRGGDTQYF TRBV27
CASSARDRGYNSPLHF TRBV5-4
CASSPAGREKLFF TRBV12-3/TRBV12-4
CASSLGKTEAFF TRBV28
CASSHSSENTGELFF TRBV3-1/TRBV3-2
CASSQERPSGFQTQYF TRBV3-1/TRBV3-2